This T cell receptor (beta chain) was sequenced in a study of shared T cell receptors in the human thymus. This clone has only one observation. The germline V gene has CDR1 MNHEY and CDR2 SMNVEV (reference sequence). V lost 3 bases and J 5 bases, leaving 19 bases between the germline ends. The CDR3 is made up of 16 amino acids. Measured with immunoSEQ multiplex PCR; TCRdb has only the in-frame clones, and not every one. The sample includes some 700,000 clones, roughly 85% seen only once; the top ten take more than 0.008%. These same records also appear under a second study, on human thymus T cells.

The sample comprised thymocytes. The rearrangement joins TRBV27 to TRBJ1-1, with D perhaps matching TRBD1 (5 bases). The receptor comes from a girl less than two years old with a congenital heart defect. CDR3 residues: CASSFSLTGGKTEAFF. The CDR3 DNA reads as TGTGCCAGCAGTTTCTCTCTGACCGGGGGGAAGACTGAAGCTTTCTTT.